This TCR beta chain is from a study of shared clonotypes between healthy human individuals. Sorted-subset replicate PCRs used 200 ng of genomic DNA. This amount corresponded to about 30,000 T cell genomes. The assay was immunoSEQ multiplex PCR, and TCRdb's table has in-frame clones only and misses some. The data contain hundreds of thousands of clones, 90% to 95% of them singletons. Cells designated naive CD8 were CD45RO-negative and were positively selected for CCR7, with terminally differentiated effector memory CD45RA+ cells excluded. This clonotype was obtained from a woman aged 30 to 39 in good health. Sequencing was done on a sample of naive CD8+ T cells sorted from blood.

The CDR3, as DNA: TGTGCCAGCAGCTTCCCGACTAGCGGGAGCACAGATACGCAGTATTTT. Protein product: CASSFPTSGSTDTQYF. The V call is TRBV13, the J call TRBJ2-3; the match to TRBD2 covers 10 bases. Trimming removed 3 bases from V and 0 bases from J; junction bases left unmatched: 3. This CDR3 is built from 16 residues. Germline lookup yields CDR1 PRHDT and CDR2 FYEKMQ (reference sequence). The full variable domain, its missing parts supplied by reference TRBV13 and TRBJ2-3, is AAGVIQSPRHLIKEKRETATLKCYPIPRHDTVYWYQQGPGQDPQFLISFYEKMQSDKGSIPDRFSAQQFSDYHSELNMSSLELGDSALYFCASSFPTSGSTDTQYFGPGTRLTVL.